These 7 T cell receptor beta chains originate from one sample sequenced in a study of neoadjuvant anti-PD-1 for oral cavity cancer. Sequencing was performed with immunoSEQ multiplex PCR; in TCRdb, only in-frame clones are kept and a portion is missing. Here the sample spans roughly 46,000 clones, 65% to 85% being singletons. As for time point: after neoadjuvant nivolumab, at surgical resection. Sequencing was performed on PBMCs, taken after nivolumab (anti-PD-1) treatment. These receptors all come from a person aged 35-79 years with oral cavity squamous cell carcinoma.

Turning to this clone: Other nucleotide sequences from this sample produce the same CDR3. This chain connects TRBV5-1 to TRBJ1-6, with a tentative D call TRBD1 (6 bases). CDR3 size: 15 residues. Germline V gene data show CDR1 as SGHRS and CDR2 as YFSETQ. Trimming stripped 3 bases from V and 5 bases from J, with 12 bases between. CDR3 sequence reads: CASSSGHRDNSPLHF. The CDR3 DNA follows: TGCGCCAGCAGCTCGGGACACCGAGATAATTCACCCCTCCACTTT.

The V gene is TRBV29-1, the J gene TRBJ1-4; 9 bases map to TRBD1. This CDR3 has 17 residues. Germline lookup yields CDR1 SQVTM and CDR2 ANQGSEA. After removal of 3 bases from V and 7 bases from J, the junction contained 15 bases not matched to a gene. This CDR3 reads CSVEAGQGTPASEKLFF. CDR3 sequence (DNA): TGCAGCGTTGAGGCCGGACAGGGGACGCCGGCTAGTGAAAAACTGTTTTTT.

The chain uses TRBV5-5 and TRBJ1-2; 7 bases match TRBD1. Losses at the gene ends were 4 bases for V and 4 bases for J; bases not matched to a gene: 10. CDR1 is SGHKS, CDR2 YYEKEE, per germline (reference sequence). The CDR3 runs to 15 residues. CDR3 residues: CASSSQTGTVYGYTF. The DNA for the CDR3 is TGTGCCAGCAGCAGCCAAACCGGGACAGTCTATGGCTACACCTTC.

The genes are TRBV15 and TRBJ1-2; D remains unclear. This CDR3 region has 13 residues. Trimming took off 3 bases at V and 14 bases at J, with 19 bases between the two ends. The germline CDR1 and CDR2 sequences are LNHNV and YYDKDF (reference sequence). This CDR3 is CATSRDEDSLRTF. The CDR3 nucleotides read TGTGCCACCAGCAGGGACGAGGACTCCCTTAGGACCTTC. The variable domain in full, completed from reference TRBV15 and TRBJ1-2, reads DAMVIQNPRYQVTQFGKPVTLSCSQTLNHNVMYWYQQKSSQAPKLLFHYYDKDFNNEADTPDNFQSRRPNTSFCFLDIRSPGLGDTAMYLCATSRDEDSLRTFGSGTRLTVV.

This clone came up a few times. The V gene is TRBV28, the J gene TRBJ2-7; D call uncertain. The CDR3 has 12 residues. V lost 2 bases and J 3 bases, leaving 5 bases between the germline ends. The V gene's germline CDR1 is MDHEN and CDR2 SYDVKM. Here the CDR3 reads CASSLKVYEQYF. In nucleotides, the CDR3 is TGTGCCAGCAGTTTAAAGGTCTACGAGCAGTACTTC.

This clone was picked up one time. V usage is TRBV18 and J usage is TRBJ1-1, with 9 bases matching TRBD1. Losses at the gene ends were 2 bases for V and 6 bases for J; bases not matched to a gene: 7. Germline V gene data show CDR1 as KGHSH and CDR2 as LQKENI. CDR3 length: 15 amino acids. The CDR3 reads CASSPKQGAVSEAFF. As DNA, the CDR3 is TGTGCCAGCTCACCAAAACAGGGGGCAGTCTCTGAAGCTTTCTTT.

There are a few counts of this clone. The chain recombines TRBV2 with TRBJ2-2, with 11 nucleotides matching TRBD2. Trimming at V came to 6 bases and at J to 4 bases, leaving 4 bases not matched to a gene. Germline CDR1 is SNHLY and CDR2 is FYNNEI. The CDR3 spans 15 residues. The CDR3 spells CASRETSGGTGELFF. The CDR3 DNA reads TGTGCCAGCAGGGAAACTAGCGGGGGCACCGGGGAGCTGTTTTTT.